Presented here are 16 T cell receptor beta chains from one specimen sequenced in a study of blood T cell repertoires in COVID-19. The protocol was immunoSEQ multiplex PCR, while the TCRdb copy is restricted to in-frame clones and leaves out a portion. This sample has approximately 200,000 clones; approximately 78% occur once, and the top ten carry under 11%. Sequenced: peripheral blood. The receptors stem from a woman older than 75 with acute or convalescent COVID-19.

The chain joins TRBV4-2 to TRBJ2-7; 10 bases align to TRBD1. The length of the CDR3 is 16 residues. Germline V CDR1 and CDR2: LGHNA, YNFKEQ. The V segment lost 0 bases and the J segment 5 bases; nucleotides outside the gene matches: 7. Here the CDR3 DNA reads TGTGCCAGCAGCCAAGAAACCGGGACAGGGGTCCACGAGCAGTACTTC. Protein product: CASSQETGTGVHEQYF.

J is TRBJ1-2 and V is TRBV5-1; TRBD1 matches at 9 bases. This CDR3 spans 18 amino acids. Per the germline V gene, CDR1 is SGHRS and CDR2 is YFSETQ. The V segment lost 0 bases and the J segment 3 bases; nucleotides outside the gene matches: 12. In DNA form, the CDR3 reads TGCGCCAGCAGCTTGGTGGGGGACAGGGCTTCCATAGACTATGGCTACACCTTC. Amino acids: CASSLVGDRASIDYGYTF. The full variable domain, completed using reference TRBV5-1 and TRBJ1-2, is KAGVTQTPRYLIKTRGQQVTLSCSPISGHRSVSWYQQTPGQGLQFLFEYFSETQRNKGNFPGRFSGRQFSNSRSEMNVSTLELGDSALYLCASSLVGDRASIDYGYTFGSGTRLTVV.

The CDR3 here is CASSEPSRNEQFF. CDR3 sequence (DNA): TGCGCCAGCAGTGAACCTAGTCGGAATGAGCAGTTCTTC. This sequence joins TRBV10-1 and TRBJ2-1; D is undetermined. This CDR3 region has 13 residues. V lost 3 bases and J 7 bases, leaving 10 bases between the germline ends. The germline V gene encodes CDR1 WNHNN and CDR2 SYGVQD (reference sequence).

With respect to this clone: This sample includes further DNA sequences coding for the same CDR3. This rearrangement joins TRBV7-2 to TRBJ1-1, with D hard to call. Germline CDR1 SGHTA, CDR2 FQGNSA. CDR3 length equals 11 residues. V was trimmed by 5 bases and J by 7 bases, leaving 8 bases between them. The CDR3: CASSPRGEAFF. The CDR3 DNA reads TGTGCCAGCAGCCCTCGAGGTGAAGCTTTCTTT.

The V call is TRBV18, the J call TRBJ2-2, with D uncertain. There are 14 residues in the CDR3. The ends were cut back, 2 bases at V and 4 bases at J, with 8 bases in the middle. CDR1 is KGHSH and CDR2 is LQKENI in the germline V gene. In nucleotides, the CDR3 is TGTGCCAGCTCACCAATCCCTAGCACCGGGGAGCTGTTTTTT. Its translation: CASSPIPSTGELFF. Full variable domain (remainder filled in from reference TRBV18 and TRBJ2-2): NAGVMQNPRHLVRRRGQEARLRCSPMKGHSHVYWYRQLPEEGLKFMVYLQKENIIDESGMPKERFSAEFPKEGPSILRIQQVVRGDSAAYFCASSPIPSTGELFFGEGSRLTVL.

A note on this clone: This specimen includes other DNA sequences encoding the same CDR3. The CDR3 protein is CASSIFSGNTEAFF. The CDR3 coding sequence is TGTGCCAGTAGTATTTTCAGCGGGAACACTGAAGCTTTCTTT. The genes are TRBV19 and TRBJ1-1, with D uncertain. Germline CDR1 LNHDA, CDR2 SQIVND (reference sequence). The CDR3 covers 14 residues. V was clipped by 3 bases and J by 1 base, with 9 bases between them.

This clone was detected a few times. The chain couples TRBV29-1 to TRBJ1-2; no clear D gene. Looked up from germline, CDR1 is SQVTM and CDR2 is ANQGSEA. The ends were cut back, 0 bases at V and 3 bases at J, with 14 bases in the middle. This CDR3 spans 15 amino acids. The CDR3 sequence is CSVEESRGIYYGYTF. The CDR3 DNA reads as TGCAGCGTTGAAGAGTCTCGGGGAATCTACTATGGCTACACCTTC.

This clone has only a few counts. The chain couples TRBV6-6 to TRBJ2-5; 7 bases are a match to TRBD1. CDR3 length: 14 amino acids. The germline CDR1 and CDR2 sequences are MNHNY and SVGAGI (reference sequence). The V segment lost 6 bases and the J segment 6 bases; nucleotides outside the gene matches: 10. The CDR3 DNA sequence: TGTGCCAGCAGACAGACAGGGCCTCAGCAGACCCAGTACTTC. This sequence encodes CASRQTGPQQTQYF.

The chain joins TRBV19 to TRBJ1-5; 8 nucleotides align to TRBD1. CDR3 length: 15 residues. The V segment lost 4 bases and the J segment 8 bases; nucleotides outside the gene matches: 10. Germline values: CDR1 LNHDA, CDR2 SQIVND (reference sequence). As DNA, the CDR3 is TGTGCCAGTAGTACGGGACAGGTGGGGGTTAAGCCCCAGCATTTT. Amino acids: CASSTGQVGVKPQHF.

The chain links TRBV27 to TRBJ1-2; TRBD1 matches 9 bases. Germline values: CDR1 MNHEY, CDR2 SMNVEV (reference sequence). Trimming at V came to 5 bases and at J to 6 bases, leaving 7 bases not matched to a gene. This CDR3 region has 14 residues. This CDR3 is CASSPGQGRDGYTF. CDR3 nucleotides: TGTGCCAGCAGTCCGGGACAGGGTAGAGATGGCTACACCTTC.

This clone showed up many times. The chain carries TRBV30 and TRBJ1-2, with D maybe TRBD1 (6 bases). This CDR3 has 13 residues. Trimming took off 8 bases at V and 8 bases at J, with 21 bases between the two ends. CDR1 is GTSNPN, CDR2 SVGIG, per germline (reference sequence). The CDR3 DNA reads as TGTGCCACCAACGCCGGGGGGCCGGGGGGCTACACCTTC. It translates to CATNAGGPGGYTF. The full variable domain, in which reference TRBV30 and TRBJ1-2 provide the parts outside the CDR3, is SQTIHQWPATLVQPVGSPLSLECTVEGTSNPNLYWYRQAAGRGLQLLFYSVGIGQISSEVPQNLSASRPQDRQFILSSKKLLLSDSGFYLCATNAGGPGGYTFGSGTRLTVV.

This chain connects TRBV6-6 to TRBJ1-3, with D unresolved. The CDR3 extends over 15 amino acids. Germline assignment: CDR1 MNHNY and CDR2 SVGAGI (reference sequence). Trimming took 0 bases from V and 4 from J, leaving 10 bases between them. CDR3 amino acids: CASSYSIVSGNTIYF. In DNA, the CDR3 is TGTGCCAGCAGTTACTCTATCGTATCCGGAAACACCATATATTTT.

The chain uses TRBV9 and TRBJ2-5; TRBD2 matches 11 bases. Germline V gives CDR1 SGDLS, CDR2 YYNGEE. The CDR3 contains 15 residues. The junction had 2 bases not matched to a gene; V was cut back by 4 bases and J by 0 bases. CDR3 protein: CASSWGLADQETQYF. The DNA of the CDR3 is TGTGCCAGCAGCTGGGGACTAGCGGACCAAGAGACCCAGTACTTC.

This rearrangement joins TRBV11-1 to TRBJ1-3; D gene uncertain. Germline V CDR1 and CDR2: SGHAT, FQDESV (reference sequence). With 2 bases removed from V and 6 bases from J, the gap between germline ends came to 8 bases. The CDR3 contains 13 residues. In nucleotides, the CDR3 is TGTGCCAGCAGCTTACGCCGGGAAAACACCATATATTTT. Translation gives CASSLRRENTIYF.

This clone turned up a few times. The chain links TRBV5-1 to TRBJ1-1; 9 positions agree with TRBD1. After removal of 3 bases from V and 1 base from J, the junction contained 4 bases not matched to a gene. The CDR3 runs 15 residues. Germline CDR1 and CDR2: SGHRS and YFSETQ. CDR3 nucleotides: TGCGCCAGCAGCTGGGGGGACAGGGAGAACACTGAAGCTTTCTTT. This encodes CASSWGDRENTEAFF.

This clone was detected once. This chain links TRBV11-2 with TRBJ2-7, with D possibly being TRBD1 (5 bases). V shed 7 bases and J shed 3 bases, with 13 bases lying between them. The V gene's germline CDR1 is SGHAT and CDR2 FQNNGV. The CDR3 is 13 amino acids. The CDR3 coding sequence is TGTGCCAGCACCCAGGGTACGGGCTACGAGCAGTACTTC. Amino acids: CASTQGTGYEQYF.